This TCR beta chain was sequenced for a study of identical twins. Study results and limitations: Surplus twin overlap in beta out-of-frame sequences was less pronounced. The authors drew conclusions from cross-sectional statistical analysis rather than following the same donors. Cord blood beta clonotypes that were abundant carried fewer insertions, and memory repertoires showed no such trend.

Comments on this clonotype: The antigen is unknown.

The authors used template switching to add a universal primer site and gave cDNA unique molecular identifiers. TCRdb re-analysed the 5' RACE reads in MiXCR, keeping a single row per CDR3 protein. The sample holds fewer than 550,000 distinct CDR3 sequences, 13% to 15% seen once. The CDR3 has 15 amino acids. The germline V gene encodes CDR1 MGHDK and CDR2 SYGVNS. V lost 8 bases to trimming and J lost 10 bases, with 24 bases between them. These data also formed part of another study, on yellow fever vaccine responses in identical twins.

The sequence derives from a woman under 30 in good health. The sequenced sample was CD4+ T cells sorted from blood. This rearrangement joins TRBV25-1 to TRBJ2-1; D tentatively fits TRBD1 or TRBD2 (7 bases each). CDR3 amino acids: CASGPGGGVRFEQFF. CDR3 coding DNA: TGTGCCAGCGGCCCAGGGGGGGGTGTAAGGTTCGAGCAGTTCTTC.